This T cell receptor (beta chain) was identified during a study of shared clonotypes between healthy human individuals. The method was immunoSEQ multiplex PCR; TCRdb's version includes in-frame clones alone and lacks a portion of them. The sample carries 2 million to 2.5 million clones, 90% to 97% recorded once. The specimen was naive CD4+ T cells sorted from blood. Sample subset: CD45RA+ positively selected. The sequence came from a man between 18 and 29 years old in good health.

Here the CDR3 DNA reads TGCGCCAGCAGCCAAGATGGGGCAGTATACGAGCAGTACTTC. Translation: CASSQDGAVYEQYF. The V and J genes are TRBV4-3 and TRBJ2-7, with a possible D match to TRBD1 (5 bases). The V gene lost 0 bases and the J gene lost 4 bases, with 10 bases spanning the gap. The CDR3 length is 14 residues. Germline CDR1 is LGHNA and CDR2 is YSLEER.